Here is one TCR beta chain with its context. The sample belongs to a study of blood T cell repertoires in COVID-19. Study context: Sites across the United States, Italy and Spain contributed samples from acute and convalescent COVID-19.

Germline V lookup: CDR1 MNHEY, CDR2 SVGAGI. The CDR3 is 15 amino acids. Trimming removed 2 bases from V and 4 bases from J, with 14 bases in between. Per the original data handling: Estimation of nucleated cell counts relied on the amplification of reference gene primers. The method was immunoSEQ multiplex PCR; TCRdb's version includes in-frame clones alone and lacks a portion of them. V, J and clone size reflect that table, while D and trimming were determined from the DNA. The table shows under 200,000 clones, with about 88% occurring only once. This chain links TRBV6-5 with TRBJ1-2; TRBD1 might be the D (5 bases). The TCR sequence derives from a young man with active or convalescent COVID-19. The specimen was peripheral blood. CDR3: CASSYGAGIAYGYTF. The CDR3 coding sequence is TGTGCCAGCAGTTACGGTGCAGGGATAGCCTATGGCTACACCTTC.